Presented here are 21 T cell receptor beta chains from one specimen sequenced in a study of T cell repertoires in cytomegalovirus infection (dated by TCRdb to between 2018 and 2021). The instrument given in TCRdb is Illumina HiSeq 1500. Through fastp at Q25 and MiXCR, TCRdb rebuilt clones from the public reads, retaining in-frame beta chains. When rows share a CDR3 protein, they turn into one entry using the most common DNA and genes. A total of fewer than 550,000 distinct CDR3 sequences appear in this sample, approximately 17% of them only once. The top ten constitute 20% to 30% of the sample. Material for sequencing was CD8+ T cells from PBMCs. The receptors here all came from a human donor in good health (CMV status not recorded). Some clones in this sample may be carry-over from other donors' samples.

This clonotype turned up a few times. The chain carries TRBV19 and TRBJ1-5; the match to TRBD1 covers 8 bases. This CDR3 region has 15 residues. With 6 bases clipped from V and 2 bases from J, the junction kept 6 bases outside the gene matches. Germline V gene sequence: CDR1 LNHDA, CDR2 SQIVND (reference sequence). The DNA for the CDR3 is TGTGCCAGTAGCGCACAGGGGGTCGGCAATCAGCCCCAGCATTTT. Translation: CASSAQGVGNQPQHF.

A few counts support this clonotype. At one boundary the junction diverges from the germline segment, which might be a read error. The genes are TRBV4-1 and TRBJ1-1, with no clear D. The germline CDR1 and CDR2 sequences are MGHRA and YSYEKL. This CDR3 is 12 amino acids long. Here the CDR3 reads CASSQGPYVDCF. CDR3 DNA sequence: TGCGCCAGCAGCCAAGGCCCCTACGTGGATTGCTTT.

This CDR3 reads CASHPDRKSSYEQYF. In DNA form, the CDR3 reads TGTGCCAGTCATCCCGACCGTAAATCCTCCTACGAGCAGTACTTC. The chain couples TRBV19 to TRBJ2-7; D gene ambiguous. Deletions cut 8 bases from V and 0 bases from J, with 17 bases between. The germline V gene has CDR1 LNHDA and CDR2 SQIVND (reference sequence). CDR3 length equals 15 residues.

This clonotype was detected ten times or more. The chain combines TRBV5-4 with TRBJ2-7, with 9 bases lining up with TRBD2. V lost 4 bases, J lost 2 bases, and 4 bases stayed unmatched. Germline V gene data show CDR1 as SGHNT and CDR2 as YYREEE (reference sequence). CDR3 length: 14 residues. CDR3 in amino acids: CASSAGLAPYEQYF. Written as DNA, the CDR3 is TGTGCCAGCAGCGCCGGACTAGCGCCCTACGAGCAGTACTTC.

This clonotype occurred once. The CDR3 DNA reads as TGTGCCAGCAGTCTGGCAGGGGCCTACAATCAGCCCCAGCATTTT. This gives the protein CASSLAGAYNQPQHF. The V gene is TRBV12-3 or TRBV12-4, the J gene TRBJ1-5; D perhaps matches TRBD1 (6 bases). The CDR3 contains 15 residues. Trimming stripped 5 bases from V and 3 bases from J, with 14 bases between.

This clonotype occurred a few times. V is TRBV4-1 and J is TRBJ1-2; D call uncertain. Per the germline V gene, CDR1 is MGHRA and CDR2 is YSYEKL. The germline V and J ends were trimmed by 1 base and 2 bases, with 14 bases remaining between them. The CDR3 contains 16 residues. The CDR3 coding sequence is TGCGCCAGCAGCCAAGGTGATGTCAGGAGGAACTATGGCTACACCTTC. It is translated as CASSQGDVRRNYGYTF.

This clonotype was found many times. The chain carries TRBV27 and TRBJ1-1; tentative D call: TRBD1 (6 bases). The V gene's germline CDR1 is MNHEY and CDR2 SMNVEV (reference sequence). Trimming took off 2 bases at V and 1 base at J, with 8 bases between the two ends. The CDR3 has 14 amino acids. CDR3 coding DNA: TGTGCCAGCAGTTTAACAGGGTCGAACACTGAAGCTTTCTTT. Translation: CASSLTGSNTEAFF.

Here the CDR3 reads CASNLGVGENQPQHF. The CDR3 DNA sequence: TGTGCCAGCAACCTGGGGGTAGGGGAGAATCAGCCCCAGCATTTT. V is TRBV12-3 or TRBV12-4 and J is TRBJ1-5; tentative D call: TRBD1 (5 bases). The CDR3 has 15 residues. Trimming took off 7 bases at V and 4 bases at J, with 17 bases between the two ends.

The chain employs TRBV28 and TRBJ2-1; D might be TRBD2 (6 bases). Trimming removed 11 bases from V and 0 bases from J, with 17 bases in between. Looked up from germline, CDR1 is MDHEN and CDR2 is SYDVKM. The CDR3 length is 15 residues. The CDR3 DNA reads TGTGCCGTGAGCAGTCGGGGGAGCTCCTACAATGAGCAGTTCTTC. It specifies CAVSSRGSSYNEQFF. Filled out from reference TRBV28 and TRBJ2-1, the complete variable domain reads DVKVTQSSRYLVKRTGEKVFLECVQDMDHENMFWYRQDPGLGLRLIYFSYDVKMKEKGDIPEGYSVSREKKERFSLILESASTNQTSMYLCAVSSRGSSYNEQFFGPGTRLTVL.

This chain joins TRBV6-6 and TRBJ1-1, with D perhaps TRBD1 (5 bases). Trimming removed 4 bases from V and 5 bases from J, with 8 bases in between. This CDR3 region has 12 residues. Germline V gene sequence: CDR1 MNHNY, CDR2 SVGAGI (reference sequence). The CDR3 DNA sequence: TGTGCCAGCAGTTGGGACGTGACTGAAGCTTTCTTT. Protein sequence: CASSWDVTEAFF.

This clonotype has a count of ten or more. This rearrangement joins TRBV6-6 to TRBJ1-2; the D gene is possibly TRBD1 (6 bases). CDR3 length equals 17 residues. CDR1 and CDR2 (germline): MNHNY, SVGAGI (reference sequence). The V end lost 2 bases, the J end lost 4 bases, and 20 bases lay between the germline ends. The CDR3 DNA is TGTGCCAGCAGTTACACGTTTCTACAGGGTTTGGTCTATGGCTACACCTTC. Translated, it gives CASSYTFLQGLVYGYTF.

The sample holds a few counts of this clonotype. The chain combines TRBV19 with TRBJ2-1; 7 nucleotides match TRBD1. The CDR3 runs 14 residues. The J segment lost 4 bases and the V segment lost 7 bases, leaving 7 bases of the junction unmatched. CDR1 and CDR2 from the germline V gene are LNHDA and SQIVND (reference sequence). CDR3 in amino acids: CASKEPGGYNEQFF. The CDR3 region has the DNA TGTGCCAGTAAAGAGCCAGGGGGATACAATGAGCAGTTCTTC.

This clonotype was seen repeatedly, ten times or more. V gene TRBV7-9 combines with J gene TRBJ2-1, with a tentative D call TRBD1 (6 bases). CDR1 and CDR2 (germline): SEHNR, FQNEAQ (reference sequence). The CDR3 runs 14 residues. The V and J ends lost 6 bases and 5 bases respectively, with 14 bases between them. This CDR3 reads CASSSWGQNNEQFF. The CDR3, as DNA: TGTGCCAGCAGTTCCTGGGGGCAGAACAATGAGCAGTTCTTC. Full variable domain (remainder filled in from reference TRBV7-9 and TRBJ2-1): DTGVSQNPRHKITKRGQNVTFRCDPISEHNRLYWYRQTLGQGPEFLTYFQNEAQLEKSRLLSDRFSAERPKGSFSTLEIQRTEQGDSAMYLCASSSWGQNNEQFFGPGTRLTVL.

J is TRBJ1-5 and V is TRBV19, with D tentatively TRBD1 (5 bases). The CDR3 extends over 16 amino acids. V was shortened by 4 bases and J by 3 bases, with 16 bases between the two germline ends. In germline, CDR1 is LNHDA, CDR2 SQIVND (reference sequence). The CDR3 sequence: CASSSARGHDNQPQHF. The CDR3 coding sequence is TGTGCCAGTAGTAGTGCAAGAGGACATGACAATCAGCCCCAGCATTTT.

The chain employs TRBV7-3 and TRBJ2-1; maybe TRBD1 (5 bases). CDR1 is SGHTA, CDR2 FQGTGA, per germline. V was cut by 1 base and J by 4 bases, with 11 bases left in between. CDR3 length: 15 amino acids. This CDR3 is CASSLKGDPYNEQFF. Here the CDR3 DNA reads TGTGCCAGCAGCTTAAAAGGGGATCCATACAATGAGCAGTTCTTC. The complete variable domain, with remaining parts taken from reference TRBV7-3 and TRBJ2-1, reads GAGVSQTPSNKVTEKGKYVELRCDPISGHTALYWYRQSLGQGPEFLIYFQGTGAADDSGLPNDRFFAVRPEGSVSTLKIQRTERGDSAVYLCASSLKGDPYNEQFFGPGTRLTVL.

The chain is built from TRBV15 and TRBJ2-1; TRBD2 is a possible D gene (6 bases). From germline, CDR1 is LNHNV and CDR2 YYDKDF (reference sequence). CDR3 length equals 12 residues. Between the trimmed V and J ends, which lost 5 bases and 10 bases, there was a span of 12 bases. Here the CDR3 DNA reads TGTGCCACCAGCCCCCGGGGAGGCGAGCAGTTCTTC. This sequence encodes CATSPRGGEQFF.

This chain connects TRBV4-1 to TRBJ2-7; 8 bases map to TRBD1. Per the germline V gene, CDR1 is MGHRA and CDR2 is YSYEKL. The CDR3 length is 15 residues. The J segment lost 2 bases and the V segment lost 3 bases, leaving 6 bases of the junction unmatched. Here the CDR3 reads CASSHILTGAYEQYF. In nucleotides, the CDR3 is TGCGCCAGCAGCCATATCCTGACAGGGGCCTACGAGCAGTACTTC.

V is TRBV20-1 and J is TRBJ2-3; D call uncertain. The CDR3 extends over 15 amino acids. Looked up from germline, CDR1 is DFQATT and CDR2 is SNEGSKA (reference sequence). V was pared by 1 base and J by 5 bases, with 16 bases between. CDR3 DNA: TGCAGTGCTAGAGGTCCAAGGATGGATCTAGATACGCAGTATTTT. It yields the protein CSARGPRMDLDTQYF.

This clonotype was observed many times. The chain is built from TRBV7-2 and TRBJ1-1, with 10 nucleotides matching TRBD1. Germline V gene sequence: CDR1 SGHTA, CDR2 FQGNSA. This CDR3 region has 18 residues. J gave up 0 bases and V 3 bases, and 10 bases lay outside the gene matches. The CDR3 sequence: CASSFLRPGTGVNTEAFF. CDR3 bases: TGTGCCAGCAGCTTTCTAAGGCCCGGGACAGGGGTGAACACTGAAGCTTTCTTT.

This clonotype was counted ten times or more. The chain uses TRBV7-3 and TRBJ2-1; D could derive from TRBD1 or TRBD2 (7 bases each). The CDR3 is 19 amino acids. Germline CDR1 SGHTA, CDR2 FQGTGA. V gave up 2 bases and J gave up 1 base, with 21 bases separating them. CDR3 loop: CASSLWGPGGGQSYNEQFF. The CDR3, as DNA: TGTGCCAGCAGCTTATGGGGCCCAGGGGGAGGGCAATCCTACAATGAGCAGTTCTTC.

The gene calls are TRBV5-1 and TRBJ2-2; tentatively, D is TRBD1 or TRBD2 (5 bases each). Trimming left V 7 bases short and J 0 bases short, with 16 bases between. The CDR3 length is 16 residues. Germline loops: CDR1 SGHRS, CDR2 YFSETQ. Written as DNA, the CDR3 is TGCGCCAGCCCCCCGGACGAGGGACCGAACACCGGGGAGCTGTTTTTT. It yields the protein CASPPDEGPNTGELFF.